The following is a TCR beta chain sequence with its context. The sample comes from a study of CD8 T cells in Susac syndrome. Random hexamers served to reverse transcribe roughly 0.5 to 1 ug RNA. TCRdb passed the immunoSEQ multiplex PCR reads through MiXCR, listing each CDR3 protein once. Among about 160,000 distinct CDR3 sequences listed, around 94% were seen once. CDR3 length: 13 residues. V lost 1 base to trimming and J lost 4 bases, with 6 bases between them. Per the germline V gene, CDR1 is MGHRA and CDR2 is YSYEKL. The sequenced sample was CD4+ T cells from PBMCs. J is TRBJ2-3 and V is TRBV4-1; no firm D call. The clonotype originates from a human donor with multiple sclerosis. The CDR3 protein is CASSQGVADTQYF. As DNA, the CDR3 is TGCGCCAGCAGCCAAGGGGTAGCAGATACGCAGTATTTT.